This T cell receptor (beta chain) was sequenced for a study of neurological immune-mediated disorders. TCRdb processed the 5' RACE reads anew with MiXCR; each CDR3 protein has one entry. This table has about 90,000 distinct CDR3 sequences, over 10% appearing once. This sample's time point: longitudinal time-point 2. Germline CDR1 and CDR2: SGHTA and FQGTGA. This CDR3 has 15 amino acids. J lost 9 bases, V lost 4 bases, and 8 bases had no gene match. This clonotype has at least ten counts. The origin of this receptor is a female donor with HTLV-1-associated myelopathy (HAM/TSP). V gene TRBV7-3 combines with J gene TRBJ1-6; TRBD1 matches at 8 bases. Sequencing was performed on PBMCs. DNA of the CDR3: TGTGCCAGCAGCTCCACAGGGGGTGGGATTTCACCCCTCCACTTT. Its translation: CASSSTGGGISPLHF.